This T cell receptor (beta chain) stems from a study of blood T cell repertoires in COVID-19. About the study: The United States, Italy and Spain provided the acute and convalescent COVID-19 samples. The cDNA or gDNA used as material had been derived from T cells, B-cell-depleted T cells, or PBMCs.

Trimming removed 1 base at V and 7 bases at J, with 11 bases between. The germline V gene encodes CDR1 KGHSH and CDR2 LQKENI. The CDR3 extends over 15 amino acids. The Seattle patients, enrolled during active infection, were followed longitudinally. Per the original methods: Nucleated cell number was recorded as an estimate derived from reference gene primer amplification. Repertoires were generated with immunoSEQ multiplex PCR, while TCRdb's copy carries only in-frame clones and drops some. V and J calls and clone size are copied from that table; D and trimming were computed from the DNA. The table has some 300,000 clones, about nine tenths seen once.

Specimen: peripheral blood. The receptor was isolated from a woman in her fifties or sixties with COVID-19, enrolled during active disease. This sequence joins TRBV18 and TRBJ1-6; D uncertain. In DNA, the CDR3 is TGTGCCAGCTCACCACGCGGACTCGGAAATTCACCCCTCCACTTT. Translation gives CASSPRGLGNSPLHF.